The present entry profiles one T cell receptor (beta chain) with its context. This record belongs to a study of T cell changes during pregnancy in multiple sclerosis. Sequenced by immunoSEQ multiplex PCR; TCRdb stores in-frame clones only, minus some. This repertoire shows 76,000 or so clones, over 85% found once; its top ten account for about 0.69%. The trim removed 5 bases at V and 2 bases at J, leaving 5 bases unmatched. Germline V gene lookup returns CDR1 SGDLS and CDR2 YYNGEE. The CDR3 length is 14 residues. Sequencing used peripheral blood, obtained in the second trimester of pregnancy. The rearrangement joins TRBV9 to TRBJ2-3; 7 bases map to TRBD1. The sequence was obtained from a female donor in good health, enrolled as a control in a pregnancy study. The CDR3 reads CASRRDRNTDTQYF. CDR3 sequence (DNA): TGTGCCAGCAGGAGGGACAGAAACACAGATACGCAGTATTTT.